This TCR beta chain comes out of a study of Ad26.COV2.S vaccination and SARS-CoV-2 variants. Treatment specified: some 20 received Ad26.COV2.S at low or high dose, single or two shots; about 5 received placebo; per-sample allocation not given. The samples date from day 63 after the first vaccine or placebo injection. Measured with immunoSEQ multiplex PCR; TCRdb has only the in-frame clones, and not every one. The sample records a few hundred thousand clones, approximately 83% being singletons. This material consisted of peripheral blood, taken in a trial of Ad26.COV2.S vaccine versus placebo. This sequence originates from a person between 18 and 65 years old who received the Ad26.COV2.S COVID-19 vaccine or a placebo.

In DNA form, the CDR3 reads TGTGCCACCAGCAGAGGGGACAGCACCACAGATACGCAGTATTTT. It yields the protein CATSRGDSTTDTQYF. The chain carries TRBV15 and TRBJ2-3; 7 bases match TRBD1. The germline gives CDR1 LNHNV, CDR2 YYDKDF (reference sequence). The J segment lost 2 bases and the V segment lost 1 base, leaving 3 bases of the junction unmatched. This CDR3 spans 15 amino acids.